The 19 T cell receptor beta chains reported below all come from one sample, sequenced in a study of graft-versus-host responses after intestinal transplantation. TCRdb's table, derived via immunoSEQ multiplex PCR, lists solely in-frame clones and lacks some. The sample records about 82,000 clones, approximately 89% being singletons. These receptors have no known antigen. The specimen comprised unstimulated CD4+ T cells sorted from spleen or lymph node cells, sampled before transplant. The origin of the receptors is a human donor who was the organ donor for an intestinal transplant.

The V and J genes are TRBV28 and TRBJ1-5, with D possibly being TRBD1 (6 bases). Deletions cut 5 bases from V and 5 bases from J, with 13 bases between. CDR1 and CDR2 from the germline V gene are MDHEN and SYDVKM. The CDR3 runs 14 residues. CDR3 protein: CASSPGTFYQPQHF. The DNA of the CDR3 is TGTGCCAGCAGTCCCGGGACATTTTATCAGCCCCAGCATTTT. The full variable domain, its missing parts supplied by reference TRBV28 and TRBJ1-5, is DVKVTQSSRYLVKRTGEKVFLECVQDMDHENMFWYRQDPGLGLRLIYFSYDVKMKEKGDIPEGYSVSREKKERFSLILESASTNQTSMYLCASSPGTFYQPQHFGDGTRLSIL.

This chain connects TRBV2 to TRBJ1-5; tentatively, D is TRBD1 (5 bases). The germline V gene encodes CDR1 SNHLY and CDR2 FYNNEI. The V and J ends lost 3 bases and 6 bases respectively, with 15 bases between them. This CDR3 is 15 amino acids long. Written as DNA, the CDR3 is TGTGCCAGCAGTGACCACCAGGGCTTCAGTCAGCCCCAGCATTTT. The encoded protein is CASSDHQGFSQPQHF.

V usage is TRBV6-1 and J usage is TRBJ1-5; D gene unclear. In germline, CDR1 is MNHNS, CDR2 SASEGT. The CDR3 contains 13 residues. The ends were cut back, 6 bases at V and 3 bases at J, with 9 bases in the middle. CDR3 sequence: CASRERYNQPQHF. CDR3 nucleotides: TGTGCCAGCAGGGAGAGATACAATCAGCCCCAGCATTTT.

The CDR3 is CASSSSGGRSETQYF. The CDR3 DNA reads as TGTGCCAGCAGCTCTAGCGGGGGGAGGTCAGAGACCCAGTACTTC. The chain is built from TRBV7-3 and TRBJ2-5; TRBD2 matches at 11 bases. The CDR3 loop spans 15 amino acids. CDR1 is SGHTA and CDR2 is FQGTGA in the germline V gene. J lost 4 bases, V lost 4 bases, and 5 bases had no gene match. The variable domain in full, completed from reference TRBV7-3 and TRBJ2-5, reads GAGVSQTPSNKVTEKGKYVELRCDPISGHTALYWYRQSLGQGPEFLIYFQGTGAADDSGLPNDRFFAVRPEGSVSTLKIQRTERGDSAVYLCASSSSGGRSETQYFGPGTRLLVL.

Only a few counts were recorded for this clone. The same CDR3 also results from other DNA sequences found in this sample. The J gene is TRBJ2-1, the V gene TRBV18, with 10 bases matching TRBD1. Per the germline V gene, CDR1 is KGHSH and CDR2 is LQKENI. V was pared by 3 bases and J by 9 bases, with 11 bases of the junction left unmatched. There are 16 residues in the CDR3. The DNA for the CDR3 is TGTGCCAGCTCACCTCCCGGGACAGGGGTGTTTGGTGAGCAGTTCTTC. As protein: CASSPPGTGVFGEQFF.

The chain couples TRBV11-3 to TRBJ2-2; 8 positions match TRBD2. V gave up 6 bases and J gave up 6 bases; unmatched junction bases: 6. Germline-derived CDR1 and CDR2 are SGHNT and YENEEA. The CDR3 runs 14 residues. In DNA, the CDR3 is TGTGCCAGCAGACCCCCGGGGGGGTCCGGGGAGCTGTTTTTT. Translation gives CASRPPGGSGELFF.

This chain links TRBV18 with TRBJ1-2, with 8 bases aligning to TRBD1. V shed 2 bases and J 3 bases; nucleotides not matched to a gene: 5. Germline CDR1 KGHSH, CDR2 LQKENI. The CDR3 consists of 15 residues. DNA of the CDR3: TGTGCCAGCTCACCAACAACGACAGGGGACTATGGCTACACCTTC. This gives the protein CASSPTTTGDYGYTF.

The rearrangement uses TRBV28 and TRBJ2-1, with 13 bases identical to TRBD2. Germline values: CDR1 MDHEN, CDR2 SYDVKM. This CDR3 has 14 amino acids. Trimming took 7 bases from V and 9 from J; bases not matched to a gene: 6. The CDR3 region has the DNA TGTGCCAGCACCACTAGCGGGAGGGCCAGTGAGCAGTTCTTC. Its translation is CASTTSGRASEQFF.

CDR3 sequence reads: CASRTSGNTGELFF. Here the CDR3 DNA reads TGCGCCAGCAGGACTAGCGGGAACACCGGGGAGCTGTTTTTT. The chain recombines TRBV10-2 with TRBJ2-2; 9 bases agree with TRBD2. CDR3 size: 14 residues. Trimming at V came to 6 bases and at J to 1 base, leaving 0 bases not matched to a gene. In germline, CDR1 is WSHSY, CDR2 SAAADI.

The count of this clone is one. The genes are TRBV19 and TRBJ2-5; D perhaps matches TRBD2 (5 bases). This CDR3 has 14 residues. Looked up from germline, CDR1 is LNHDA and CDR2 is SQIVND (reference sequence). V lost 3 bases, J lost 4 bases, and 12 bases lay in between. The CDR3 DNA reads as TGTGCCAGTAGTATGTGGGCCCGGGGAGAGACCCAGTACTTC. Amino acid sequence: CASSMWARGETQYF. Combining the CDR3 with reference TRBV19 and TRBJ2-5 gives the whole variable domain DGGITQSPKYLFRKEGQNVTLSCEQNLNHDAMYWYRQDPGQGLRLIYYSQIVNDFQKGDIAEGYSVSREKKESFPLTVTSAQKNPTAFYLCASSMWARGETQYFGPGTRLLVL.

The rearrangement uses TRBV12-5 and TRBJ2-2; no firm D call. There are 13 residues in the CDR3. V was pared by 6 bases and J by 4 bases, with 9 bases between. Germline-derived CDR1 and CDR2 are LGHNT and FRNRAP. DNA of the CDR3: TGTGCTAGTGGGACATTGAGCACCGGGGAGCTGTTTTTT. Translated: CASGTLSTGELFF.

This clone came up once. V usage is TRBV15 and J usage is TRBJ1-3; D unresolved. The V gene's germline CDR1 is LNHNV and CDR2 YYDKDF (reference sequence). Trimming shortened V by 3 bases and J by 7 bases, and 16 bases separated the two germline ends. This CDR3 has 15 amino acids. This chain's CDR3 is CATSRAADFGNTIYF. DNA for the CDR3: TGTGCCACCAGCAGGGCAGCGGATTTTGGGAACACCATATATTTT. The variable domain in full, completed from reference TRBV15 and TRBJ1-3, reads DAMVIQNPRYQVTQFGKPVTLSCSQTLNHNVMYWYQQKSSQAPKLLFHYYDKDFNNEADTPDNFQSRRPNTSFCFLDIRSPGLGDTAMYLCATSRAADFGNTIYFGEGSWLTVV.

The chain is built from TRBV10-3 and TRBJ2-3; D gene uncertain. Germline V gives CDR1 ENHRY, CDR2 SYGVKD. Trimming removed 5 bases from V and 3 bases from J, with 3 bases in between. The CDR3 totals 11 residues. CDR3 sequence (DNA): TGTGCCATCAGTCGGACAGATACGCAGTATTTT. Amino acids: CAISRTDTQYF.

The rearrangement joins TRBV11-2 to TRBJ2-5; perhaps TRBD2 as D (7 bases). Germline values: CDR1 SGHAT, CDR2 FQNNGV. The V end was cut by 5 bases, the J end by 5 bases, with 15 bases between. CDR3 length equals 14 residues. The CDR3 is CASSTRGAGETQYF. The CDR3 coding sequence is TGTGCCAGCAGCACCCGGGGGGCCGGCGAGACCCAGTACTTC.

This sequence joins TRBV19 and TRBJ1-1; 7 bases align to TRBD1. Trimming took 5 bases from V and 8 from J; bases not matched to a gene: 14. CDR1 and CDR2 from the germline V gene are LNHDA and SQIVND (reference sequence). This CDR3 spans 15 amino acids. The CDR3 nucleotides read TGTGCCAGTAGTGCCCTTCTGACAGGGACAGTCGAAGCTTTCTTT. This encodes CASSALLTGTVEAFF.

This clone occurred a few times. The genes are TRBV5-1 and TRBJ1-6, with 8 bases lining up with TRBD1. The germline CDR1 and CDR2 sequences are SGHRS and YFSETQ. This CDR3 contains 15 residues. V lost 4 bases and J lost 9; bases outside the gene matches: 9. The CDR3 loop is CASSALRGLGSPLHF. The CDR3 DNA reads as TGCGCCAGCAGCGCGCTCAGGGGGCTGGGTTCACCCCTCCACTTT.

The V and J genes are TRBV7-9 and TRBJ2-7, with 8 bases matching TRBD2. The V gene's germline CDR1 is SEHNR and CDR2 FQNEAQ (reference sequence). This CDR3 is 13 amino acids long. Losses at the gene ends were 9 bases for V and 7 bases for J; bases not matched to a gene: 11. The CDR3 DNA reads as TGTGCCAGTAACCCGAGCGGGAGCGTGGAGCAGTACTTC. It encodes CASNPSGSVEQYF.

The chain has TRBV30 and TRBJ1-6; possible D gene TRBD1, 6 bases. Per the germline V gene, CDR1 is GTSNPN and CDR2 is SVGIG (reference sequence). The CDR3 covers 14 residues. Trimming pared 7 bases from V and 3 bases from J, leaving 13 bases between. CDR3 residues: CAYSTGFYNSPLHF. The CDR3 coding sequence is TGTGCCTACTCCACAGGGTTCTATAATTCACCCCTCCACTTT.

The genes are TRBV11-2 and TRBJ1-1; tentatively, D is TRBD1 (5 bases). This CDR3 comprises 14 residues. Germline V CDR1 and CDR2: SGHAT, FQNNGV. V lost 3 bases, J lost 3 bases, and 11 bases lay in between. CDR3 residues: CASSLQGGYTEAFF. The DNA of the CDR3 is TGTGCCAGCAGCTTGCAGGGAGGATACACTGAAGCTTTCTTT.